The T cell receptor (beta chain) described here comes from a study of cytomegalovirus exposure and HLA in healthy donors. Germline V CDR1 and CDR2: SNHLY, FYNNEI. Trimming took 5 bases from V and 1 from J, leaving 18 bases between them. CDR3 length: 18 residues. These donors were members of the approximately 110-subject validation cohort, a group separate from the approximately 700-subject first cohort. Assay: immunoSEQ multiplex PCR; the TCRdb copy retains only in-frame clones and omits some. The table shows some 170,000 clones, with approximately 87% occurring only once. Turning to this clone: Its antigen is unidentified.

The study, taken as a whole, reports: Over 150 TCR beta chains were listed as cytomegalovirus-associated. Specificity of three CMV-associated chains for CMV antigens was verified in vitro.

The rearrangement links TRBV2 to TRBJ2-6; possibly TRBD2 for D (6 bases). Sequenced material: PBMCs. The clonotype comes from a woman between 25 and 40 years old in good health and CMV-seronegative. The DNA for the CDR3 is TGTGCCAGCAGTACTGGGGGGTCCTCTTGGTCTGGGGCCAACGTCCTGACTTTC. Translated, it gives CASSTGGSSWSGANVLTF.